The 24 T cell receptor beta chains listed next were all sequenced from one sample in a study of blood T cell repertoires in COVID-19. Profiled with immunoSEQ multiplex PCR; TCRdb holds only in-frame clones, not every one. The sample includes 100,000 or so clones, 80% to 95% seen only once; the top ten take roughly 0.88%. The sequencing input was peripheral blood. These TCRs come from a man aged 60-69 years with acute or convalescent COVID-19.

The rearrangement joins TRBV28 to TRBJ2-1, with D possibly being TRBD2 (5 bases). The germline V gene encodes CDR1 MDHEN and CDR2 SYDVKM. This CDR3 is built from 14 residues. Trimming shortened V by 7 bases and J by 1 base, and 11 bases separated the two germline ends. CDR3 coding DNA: TGTGCCAGCAACGGAGGTTGGTCCTACAATGAGCAGTTCTTC. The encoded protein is CASNGGWSYNEQFF.

CDR3 sequence: CASSLRDSGQPQHF. Written as DNA, the CDR3 is TGTGCCAGCAGCTTGAGGGACAGCGGCCAGCCCCAGCATTTT. The gene calls are TRBV5-6 and TRBJ1-5; 7 bases match TRBD1. Per germline, CDR1 SGHDT and CDR2 YYEEEE. The CDR3 extends over 14 amino acids. The trim removed 1 base at V and 7 bases at J, leaving 5 bases unmatched.

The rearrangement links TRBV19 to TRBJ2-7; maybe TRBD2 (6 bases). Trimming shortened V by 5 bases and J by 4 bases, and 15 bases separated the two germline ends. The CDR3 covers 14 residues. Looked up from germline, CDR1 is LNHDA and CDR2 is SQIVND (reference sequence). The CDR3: CASSLSAGGYEQYV. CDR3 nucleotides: TGTGCCAGTAGTCTCTCAGCGGGCGGGTACGAGCAGTACGTC.

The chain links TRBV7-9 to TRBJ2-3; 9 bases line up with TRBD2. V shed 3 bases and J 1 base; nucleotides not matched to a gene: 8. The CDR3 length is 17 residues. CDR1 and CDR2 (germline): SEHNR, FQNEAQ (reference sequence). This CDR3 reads CASSFSKLAGGTDTQYF. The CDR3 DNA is TGTGCCAGCAGCTTTAGCAAATTAGCGGGAGGCACAGATACGCAGTATTTT. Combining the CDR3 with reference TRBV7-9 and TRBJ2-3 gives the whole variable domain DTGVSQNPRHKITKRGQNVTFRCDPISEHNRLYWYRQTLGQGPEFLTYFQNEAQLEKSRLLSDRFSAERPKGSFSTLEIQRTEQGDSAMYLCASSFSKLAGGTDTQYFGPGTRLTVL.

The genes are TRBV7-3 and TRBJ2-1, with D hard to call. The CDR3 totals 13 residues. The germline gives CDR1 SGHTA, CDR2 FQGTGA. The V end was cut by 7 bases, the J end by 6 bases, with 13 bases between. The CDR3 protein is CASTKYGLNEQFF. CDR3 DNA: TGTGCCAGCACCAAATATGGGCTCAATGAGCAGTTCTTC.

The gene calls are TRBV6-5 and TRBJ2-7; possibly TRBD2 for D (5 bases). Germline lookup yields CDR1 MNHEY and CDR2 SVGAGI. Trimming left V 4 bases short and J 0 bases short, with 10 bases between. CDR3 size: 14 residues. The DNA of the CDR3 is TGTGCCAGCAGTTCCCTAGCTGGCTCCTACGAGCAGTACTTC. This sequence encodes CASSSLAGSYEQYF.

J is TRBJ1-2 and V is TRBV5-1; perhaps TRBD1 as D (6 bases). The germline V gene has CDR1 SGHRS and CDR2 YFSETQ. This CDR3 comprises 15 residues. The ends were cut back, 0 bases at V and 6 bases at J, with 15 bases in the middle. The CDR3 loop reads CASSLVTGQSNGYTF. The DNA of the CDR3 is TGCGCCAGCAGCTTGGTGACAGGCCAATCCAATGGCTACACCTTC.

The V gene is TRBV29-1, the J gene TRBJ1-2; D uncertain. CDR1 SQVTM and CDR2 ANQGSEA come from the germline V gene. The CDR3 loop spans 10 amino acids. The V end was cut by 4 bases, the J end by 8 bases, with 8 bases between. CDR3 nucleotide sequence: TGCAGCGTTGGAGGCGGGGGCTACACCTTC. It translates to CSVGGGGYTF.

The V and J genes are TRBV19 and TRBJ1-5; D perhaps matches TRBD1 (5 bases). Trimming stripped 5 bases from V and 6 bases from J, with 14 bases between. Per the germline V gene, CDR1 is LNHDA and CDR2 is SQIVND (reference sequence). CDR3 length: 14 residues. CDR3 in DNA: TGTGCCAGTAGTGCAACAGGAGGGGTTCAGCCCCAGCATTTT. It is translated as CASSATGGVQPQHF.

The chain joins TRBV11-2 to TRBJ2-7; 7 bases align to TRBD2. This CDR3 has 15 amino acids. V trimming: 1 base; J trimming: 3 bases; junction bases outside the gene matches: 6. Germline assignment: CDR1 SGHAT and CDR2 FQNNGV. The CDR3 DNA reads TGTGCCAGCAGCTTAGCGTGGGGGGGGAACTACGAGCAGTACTTC. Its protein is CASSLAWGGNYEQYF.

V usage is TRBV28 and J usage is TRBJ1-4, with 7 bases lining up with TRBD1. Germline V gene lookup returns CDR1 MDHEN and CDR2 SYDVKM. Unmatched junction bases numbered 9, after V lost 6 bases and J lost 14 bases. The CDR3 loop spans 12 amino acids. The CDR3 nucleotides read TGTGCCAGCAGCCTAGACAGGGTAAGGCTGTTTTTT. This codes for CASSLDRVRLFF.

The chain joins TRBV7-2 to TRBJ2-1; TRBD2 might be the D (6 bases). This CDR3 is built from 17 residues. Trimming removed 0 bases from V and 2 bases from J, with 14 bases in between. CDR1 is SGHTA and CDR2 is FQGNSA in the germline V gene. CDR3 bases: TGTGCCAGCAGCTTAGCGTCGAGTAGCGGTACCTACAATGAGCAGTTCTTC. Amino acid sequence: CASSLASSSGTYNEQFF.

The CDR3 DNA reads TGTGCCAGTAGTAGCGGGACAGTAGGAGTGAACAATCAGCCCCAGCATTTT. Its translation is CASSSGTVGVNNQPQHF. The chain carries TRBV19 and TRBJ1-5, with 7 bases lining up with TRBD1. Germline V gene sequence: CDR1 LNHDA, CDR2 SQIVND (reference sequence). V shed 4 bases, J shed 3 bases, and the junction held 12 bases outside the gene matches. This CDR3 comprises 17 residues. The full variable domain, completed using reference TRBV19 and TRBJ1-5, is DGGITQSPKYLFRKEGQNVTLSCEQNLNHDAMYWYRQDPGQGLRLIYYSQIVNDFQKGDIAEGYSVSREKKESFPLTVTSAQKNPTAFYLCASSSGTVGVNNQPQHFGDGTRLSIL.

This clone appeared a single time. Written as DNA, the CDR3 is TGTGCTAGTGGTTTGGTGACAGGGTCGAGTGAGCAGTTCTTC. Its translation is CASGLVTGSSEQFF. The chain combines TRBV12-5 with TRBJ2-1; TRBD1 matches 7 bases. The CDR3 is made up of 14 amino acids. CDR1 is LGHNT and CDR2 is FRNRAP in the germline V gene. V was clipped by 0 bases and J by 9 bases; unmatched bases: 5.

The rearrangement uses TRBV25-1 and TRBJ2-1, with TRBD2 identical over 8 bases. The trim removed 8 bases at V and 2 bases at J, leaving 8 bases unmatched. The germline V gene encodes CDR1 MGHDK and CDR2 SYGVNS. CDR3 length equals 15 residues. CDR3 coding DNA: TGTGCCAGCGCTCCCTCTAGCGGGCCCTACAATGAGCAGTTCTTC. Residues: CASAPSSGPYNEQFF.

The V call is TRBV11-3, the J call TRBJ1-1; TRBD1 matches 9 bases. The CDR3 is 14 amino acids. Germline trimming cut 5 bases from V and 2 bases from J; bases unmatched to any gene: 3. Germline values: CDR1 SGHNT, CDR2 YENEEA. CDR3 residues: CASSRGQGNTEAFF. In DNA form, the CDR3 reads TGTGCCAGCAGCCGGGGACAGGGAAACACTGAAGCTTTCTTT.

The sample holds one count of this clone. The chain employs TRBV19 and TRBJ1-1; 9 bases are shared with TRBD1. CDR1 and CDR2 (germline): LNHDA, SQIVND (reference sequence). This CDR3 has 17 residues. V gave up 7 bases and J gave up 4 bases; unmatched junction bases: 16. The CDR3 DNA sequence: TGTGCCAGTACCCAATTACGGACAGGGGAGAAGAGCACTGAAGCTTTCTTT. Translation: CASTQLRTGEKSTEAFF.

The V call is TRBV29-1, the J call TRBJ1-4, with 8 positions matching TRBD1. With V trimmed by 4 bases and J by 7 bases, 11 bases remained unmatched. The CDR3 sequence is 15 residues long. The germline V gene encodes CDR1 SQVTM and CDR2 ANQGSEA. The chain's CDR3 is CSVAGEDRGGEKLFF. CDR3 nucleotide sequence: TGCAGCGTTGCAGGTGAAGACAGGGGTGGTGAAAAACTGTTTTTT.

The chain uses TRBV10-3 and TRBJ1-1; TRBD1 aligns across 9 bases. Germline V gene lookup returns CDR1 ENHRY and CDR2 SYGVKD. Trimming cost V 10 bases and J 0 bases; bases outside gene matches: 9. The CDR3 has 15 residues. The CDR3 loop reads CATWTGAAVNTEAFF. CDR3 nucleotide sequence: TGTGCCACCTGGACAGGGGCGGCGGTGAACACTGAAGCTTTCTTT.

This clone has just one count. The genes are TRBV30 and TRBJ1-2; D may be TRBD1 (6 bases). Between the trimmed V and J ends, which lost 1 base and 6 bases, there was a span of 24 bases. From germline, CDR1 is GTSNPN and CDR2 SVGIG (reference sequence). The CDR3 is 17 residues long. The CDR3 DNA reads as TGTGCCTGGAGTGAAGCTGAAAGGGGGGGTTACCGTGATGGCTACACCTTC. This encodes CAWSEAERGGYRDGYTF.

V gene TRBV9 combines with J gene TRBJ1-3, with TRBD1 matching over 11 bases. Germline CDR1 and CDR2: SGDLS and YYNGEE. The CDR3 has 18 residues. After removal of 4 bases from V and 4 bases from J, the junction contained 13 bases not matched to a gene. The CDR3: CASSPTPRTGGSGNTIYF. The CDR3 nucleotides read TGTGCCAGCAGCCCCACGCCAAGGACAGGGGGCTCAGGAAACACCATATATTTT.

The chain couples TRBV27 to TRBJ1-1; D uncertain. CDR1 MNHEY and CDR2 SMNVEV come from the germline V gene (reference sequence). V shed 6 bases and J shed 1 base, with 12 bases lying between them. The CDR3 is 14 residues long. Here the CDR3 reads CASSPRGRNTEAFF. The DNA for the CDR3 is TGTGCCAGCAGCCCGCGGGGTCGGAACACTGAAGCTTTCTTT.

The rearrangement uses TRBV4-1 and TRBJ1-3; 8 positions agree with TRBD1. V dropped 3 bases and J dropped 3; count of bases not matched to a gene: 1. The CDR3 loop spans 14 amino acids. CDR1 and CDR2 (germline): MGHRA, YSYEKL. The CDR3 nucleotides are TGCGCCAGCAGCCAGGGGACAGGTGGAAACACCATATATTTT. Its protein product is CASSQGTGGNTIYF.

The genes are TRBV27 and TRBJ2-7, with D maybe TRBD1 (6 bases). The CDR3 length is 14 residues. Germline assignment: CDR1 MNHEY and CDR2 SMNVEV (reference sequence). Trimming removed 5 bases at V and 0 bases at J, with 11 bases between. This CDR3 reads CASSPRTDSYEQYF. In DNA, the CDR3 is TGTGCCAGCAGTCCTCGGACAGACTCCTACGAGCAGTACTTC.